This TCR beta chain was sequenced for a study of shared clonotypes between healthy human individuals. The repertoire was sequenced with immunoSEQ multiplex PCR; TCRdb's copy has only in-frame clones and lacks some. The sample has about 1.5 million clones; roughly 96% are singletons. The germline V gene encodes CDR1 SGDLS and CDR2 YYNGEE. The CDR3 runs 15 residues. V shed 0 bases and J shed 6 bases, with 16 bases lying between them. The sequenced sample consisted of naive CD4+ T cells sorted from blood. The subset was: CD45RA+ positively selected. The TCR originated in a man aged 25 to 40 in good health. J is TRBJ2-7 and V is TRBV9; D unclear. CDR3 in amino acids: CASSVGVFVSGEQYF. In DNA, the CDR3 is TGTGCCAGCAGCGTAGGTGTCTTTGTTTCCGGCGAGCAGTACTTC.